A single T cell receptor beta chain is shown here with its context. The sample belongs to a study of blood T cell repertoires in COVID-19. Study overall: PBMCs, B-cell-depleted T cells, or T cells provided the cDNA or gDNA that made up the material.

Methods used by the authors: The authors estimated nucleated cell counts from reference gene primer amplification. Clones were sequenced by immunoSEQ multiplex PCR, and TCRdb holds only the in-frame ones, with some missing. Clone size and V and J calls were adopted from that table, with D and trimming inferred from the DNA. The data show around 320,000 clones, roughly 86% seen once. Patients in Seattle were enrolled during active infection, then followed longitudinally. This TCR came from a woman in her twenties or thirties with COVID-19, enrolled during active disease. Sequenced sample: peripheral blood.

The CDR3 bases are TGTGCCAGCAGCCCCGACCCGGGACAGGGTACTGAAGCTTTCTTT. This sequence encodes CASSPDPGQGTEAFF. The rearrangement joins TRBV9 to TRBJ1-1; the match to TRBD1 covers 9 bases. The CDR3 is 15 residues long. The germline CDR1 and CDR2 sequences are SGDLS and YYNGEE. The trim removed 4 bases at V and 5 bases at J, leaving 9 bases unmatched.